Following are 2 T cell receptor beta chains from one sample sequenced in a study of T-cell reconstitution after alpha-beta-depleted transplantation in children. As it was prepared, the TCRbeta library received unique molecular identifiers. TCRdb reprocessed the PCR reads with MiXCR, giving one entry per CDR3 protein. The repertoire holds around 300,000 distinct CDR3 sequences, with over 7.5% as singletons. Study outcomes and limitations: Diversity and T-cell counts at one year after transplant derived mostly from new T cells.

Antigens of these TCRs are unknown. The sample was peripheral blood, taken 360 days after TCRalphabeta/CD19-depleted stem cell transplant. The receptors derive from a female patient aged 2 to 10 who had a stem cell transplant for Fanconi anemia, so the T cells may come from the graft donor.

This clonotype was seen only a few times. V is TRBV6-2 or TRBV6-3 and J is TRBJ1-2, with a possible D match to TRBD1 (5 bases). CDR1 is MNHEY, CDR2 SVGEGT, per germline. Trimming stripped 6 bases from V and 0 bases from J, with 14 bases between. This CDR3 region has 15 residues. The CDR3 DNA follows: TGTGCCAGCAGCCGGGACGGAACAGCTAACTATGGCTACACCTTC. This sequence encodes CASSRDGTANYGYTF.

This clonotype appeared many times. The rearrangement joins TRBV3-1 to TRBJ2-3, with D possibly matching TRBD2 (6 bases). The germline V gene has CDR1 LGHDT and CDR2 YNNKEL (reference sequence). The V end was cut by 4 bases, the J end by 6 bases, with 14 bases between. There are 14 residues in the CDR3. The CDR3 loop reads CASSRTILLDTQYF. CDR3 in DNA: TGTGCCAGCAGCCGGACTATCCTGTTGGATACGCAGTATTTT.